Presented here are 3 T cell receptor beta chains from one specimen sequenced in a study of T cell responses to AZD1222 COVID-19 vaccine. TCRdb's table, derived via immunoSEQ multiplex PCR, lists solely in-frame clones and lacks some. This table holds 75,000 to 95,000 clones, approximately 84% found once. The sequencing used peripheral blood, collected on day 0 of AZD1222 vaccination. These receptor sequences come from an adult in good health.

CDR3: CASSASGRGTPHTQYF. In DNA form, the CDR3 reads TGTGCCAGCAGCGCCTCCGGGCGGGGGACTCCGCATACGCAGTATTTT. J is TRBJ2-3 and V is TRBV9, with TRBD2 matching 7 bases. Germline V gives CDR1 SGDLS, CDR2 YYNGEE. The length of the CDR3 is 16 residues. J gave up 7 bases and V 3 bases, and 14 bases lay outside the gene matches.

This sequence joins TRBV2 and TRBJ1-2; TRBD1 might be the D (6 bases). Germline V lookup: CDR1 SNHLY, CDR2 FYNNEI. Trimming cost V 6 bases and J 0 bases, with 14 bases left between them. The CDR3 contains 15 residues. In DNA form, the CDR3 reads TGTGCCAGCAGAGTTAACAGGGAGGCTAACTATGGCTACACCTTC. Protein sequence: CASRVNREANYGYTF.

This clone was seen a few times. This chain uses TRBV30 with TRBJ1-2, with a weak D call TRBD1 (5 bases). CDR3 length equals 13 residues. The ends were cut back, 6 bases at V and 1 base at J, with 12 bases in the middle. Per the germline V gene, CDR1 is GTSNPN and CDR2 is SVGIG (reference sequence). For the CDR3, the DNA is TGTGCCTGCCAACAGGATCATAACTATGGCTACACCTTC. Amino acid sequence: CACQQDHNYGYTF.